This TCR beta chain was sequenced during a study of blood T cell repertoires in COVID-19. Study details: Italy, Spain and the United States were the sources of the convalescent and acute COVID-19 samples.

Germline values: CDR1 SGHTA, CDR2 FQGTGA. V was pared by 2 bases and J by 9 bases, with 19 bases between. The CDR3 runs 15 residues. TCRdb's table, derived via immunoSEQ multiplex PCR, lists solely in-frame clones and lacks some. The table lists more than 250,000 clones, around 87% of them singletons. Ages ranged from 18 to 89 years, with residence in approximately 23 US areas. The source material was PBMCs or T cells enriched from blood (not recorded which). The receptor comes from a woman aged 25 to 45 who had recovered from COVID-19. J is TRBJ2-5 and V is TRBV7-3; possibly TRBD1 for D (6 bases). For the CDR3, the DNA is TGTGCCAGCAGCTTAGGGGTGGCGGCCCCAGGGGCCCAGTACTTC. It specifies CASSLGVAAPGAQYF.